The source of this T cell receptor beta chain is a study of blood T cell repertoires in COVID-19. Study details: The cDNA or gDNA used as material had been derived from T cells, B-cell-depleted T cells, or PBMCs.

The method was immunoSEQ multiplex PCR; TCRdb's version includes in-frame clones alone and lacks a portion of them. Here the sample spans fewer than 50,000 clones, around 80% being singletons. Germline CDR1 and CDR2: SEHNR and FQNEAQ (reference sequence). The CDR3 has 15 amino acids. J gave up 2 bases and V 1 base, and 5 bases lay outside the gene matches. The chain is built from TRBV7-9 and TRBJ2-7, with TRBD1 identical over 7 bases. The sample was peripheral blood. The sequence was collected from a human donor in a cohort sampled during active COVID-19. CDR3 in amino acids: CASSLGNRGPYEQYF. The DNA of the CDR3 is TGTGCCAGCAGCTTAGGTAACAGGGGCCCCTACGAGCAGTACTTC.